The 32 T cell receptor beta chains listed next were all sequenced from one sample in a study of T cells in tumors after PD-1 blockade. The data were produced by immunoSEQ multiplex PCR, yet TCRdb's version contains in-frame clones alone and is incomplete. The sample holds 15,000 to 25,000 clones, over 70% seen once. Sample: PBMCs, taken after anti-PD-1 therapy. These receptors were collected from a human donor with advanced basal cell or squamous cell carcinoma (not recorded which).

This chain connects TRBV19 to TRBJ1-1, with a possible D match to TRBD1 (5 bases). V dropped 5 bases and J dropped 11 bases, with 27 bases sitting between them. The CDR3 is made up of 16 amino acids. CDR1 and CDR2 (germline): LNHDA, SQIVND (reference sequence). CDR3 region: CASSPGLGLTKYGAFF. CDR3 nucleotide sequence: TGTGCCAGTAGTCCAGGTCTGGGACTTACCAAGTATGGGGCTTTCTTT.

The gene calls are TRBV6-5 and TRBJ2-3; D perhaps matches TRBD2 (5 bases). Trimming took off 0 bases at V and 1 base at J, with 11 bases between the two ends. Germline CDR1 MNHEY, CDR2 SVGAGI. This CDR3 contains 16 residues. CDR3 DNA: TGTGCCAGCAGTTACTCGTCCGGGATCGGCACAGATACGCAGTATTTT. It specifies CASSYSSGIGTDTQYF.

This clone has more than one count but fewer than ten. CDR3: CASSQEARGREQFF. The CDR3 DNA is TGTGCCAGTAGCCAGGAGGCTAGGGGCCGTGAGCAGTTCTTC. The gene calls are TRBV19 and TRBJ2-1; D may correspond to TRBD1 or TRBD2 (5 bases each). The CDR3 has 14 amino acids. Germline values: CDR1 LNHDA, CDR2 SQIVND (reference sequence). The germline V and J ends were trimmed by 6 bases and 9 bases, with 18 bases remaining between them.

This clone is categorized as medium-sized. The gene calls are TRBV29-1 and TRBJ2-1; D gene ambiguous. CDR3 length: 12 residues. The V gene's germline CDR1 is SQVTM and CDR2 ANQGSEA. V dropped 8 bases and J dropped 15 bases, with 23 bases sitting between them. Here the CDR3 reads CSPPSVVRVGFF. CDR3 sequence (DNA): TGCAGCCCTCCCTCGGTGGTTAGGGTTGGGTTCTTC.

This clone was picked up a small number of times. The rearrangement uses TRBV7-6 and TRBJ2-7; TRBD2 agrees at 7 bases. V shed 6 bases and J 5 bases; nucleotides not matched to a gene: 10. The CDR3 runs to 14 residues. In germline, CDR1 is SGHVS, CDR2 FNYEAQ. CDR3 nucleotide sequence: TGTGCCAGCAGTCTCGGCGGGAGTATTAACGAGCAGTACTTC. The encoded protein is CASSLGGSINEQYF.

This clone appeared once. V and J are TRBV24-1 and TRBJ2-3; D might be TRBD1 (6 bases). The germline CDR1 and CDR2 sequences are KGHDR and SFDVKD. The CDR3 has 15 residues. The germline V and J ends were trimmed by 0 bases and 7 bases, with 13 bases remaining between them. Here the CDR3 DNA reads TGTGCCACCAGTGATTTGAAGGGACACCGGAATACGCAGTATTTT. Protein product: CATSDLKGHRNTQYF.

The V and J genes are TRBV5-1 and TRBJ2-5, with TRBD2 matching 11 bases. In germline, CDR1 is SGHRS, CDR2 YFSETQ. With V trimmed by 0 bases and J by 7 bases, 11 bases remained unmatched. This CDR3 region has 17 residues. The CDR3 here is CASSLAEIAGGPGTQYF. For the CDR3, the DNA is TGCGCCAGCAGCTTGGCCGAGATAGCGGGAGGGCCCGGGACCCAGTACTTC.

The chain joins TRBV6-5 to TRBJ2-7, with D possibly TRBD1 on 5 matching bases. The CDR3 extends over 14 amino acids. Germline loops: CDR1 MNHEY, CDR2 SVGAGI. Between the trimmed V and J ends, which lost 6 bases and 0 bases, there was a span of 12 bases. The chain's CDR3 is CASRDTGISYEQYF. The DNA for the CDR3 is TGTGCCAGCAGAGACACAGGAATCTCCTACGAGCAGTACTTC.

The chain uses TRBV18 and TRBJ1-1; D is possibly TRBD1 (6 bases). Trimming removed 5 bases from V and 4 bases from J, with 14 bases in between. The CDR3 consists of 14 residues. Germline loops: CDR1 KGHSH, CDR2 LQKENI. The CDR3 coding sequence is TGTGCCAGCTCATTAAGGGGGGGTGGCACTGAAGCTTTCTTT. Protein product: CASSLRGGGTEAFF.

J is TRBJ2-7 and V is TRBV5-6; 7 bases map to TRBD1. Germline V gene lookup returns CDR1 SGHDT and CDR2 YYEEEE. The CDR3 is 17 residues long. V shed 4 bases, J shed 0 bases, and the junction held 13 bases outside the gene matches. The CDR3 loop is CASSLTPSGDSSYEQYF. DNA for the CDR3: TGTGCCAGCAGCCTAACACCATCAGGGGACAGCTCCTACGAGCAGTACTTC.

The J gene is TRBJ1-3, the V gene TRBV6-6; the match to TRBD1 covers 10 bases. V shed 5 bases, J shed 5 bases, and the junction held 12 bases outside the gene matches. The germline V gene encodes CDR1 MNHNY and CDR2 SVGAGI (reference sequence). The CDR3 sequence is 17 residues long. This CDR3 is CASSQSRDRGDRNTIYF. CDR3 coding DNA: TGTGCCAGCAGTCAGAGCCGGGACAGGGGAGATCGAAACACCATATATTTT.

J is TRBJ2-1 and V is TRBV10-1, with 10 bases that match TRBD1. There are 17 residues in the CDR3. The J segment lost 5 bases and the V segment lost 4 bases, leaving 11 bases of the junction unmatched. CDR1 and CDR2 (germline): WNHNN, SYGVQD (reference sequence). The CDR3 DNA sequence: TGCGCCAGCAGTGGTCAGTCCCCCGGGACAGGGGACAATGAGCAGTTCTTC. Residues: CASSGQSPGTGDNEQFF.

V and J are TRBV5-1 and TRBJ2-3; unclear D gene. V lost 0 bases, J lost 1 base, and 12 bases lay in between. This CDR3 contains 16 residues. The germline V gene encodes CDR1 SGHRS and CDR2 YFSETQ. In nucleotides, the CDR3 is TGCGCCAGCAGCTTGGGTCGCCTTTTACGCACAGATACGCAGTATTTT. It codes for CASSLGRLLRTDTQYF.

The rearrangement uses TRBV29-1 and TRBJ2-2, with TRBD2 as a possible D gene (6 bases). CDR1 is SQVTM and CDR2 is ANQGSEA in the germline V gene. Trimming shortened V by 3 bases and J by 3 bases, and 8 bases separated the two germline ends. The CDR3 has 13 amino acids. The CDR3 nucleotides read TGCAGCGTTGAGTGGAGGGACACCGGGGAGCTGTTTTTT. The encoded protein is CSVEWRDTGELFF.

J is TRBJ1-4 and V is TRBV19; possible D gene TRBD1, 6 bases. Germline loops: CDR1 LNHDA, CDR2 SQIVND (reference sequence). Between the trimmed V and J ends, which lost 9 bases and 5 bases, there was a span of 22 bases. This CDR3 region has 16 residues. CDR3 protein: CARGGGVARQNEKLFF. The CDR3 DNA reads as TGTGCCAGAGGGGGGGGTGTAGCCCGCCAAAATGAAAAACTGTTTTTT.

This clone was seen just once. The J gene is TRBJ1-4, the V gene TRBV5-1, with unresolved D. Trimming took 4 bases from V and 7 from J, leaving 17 bases between them. Germline CDR1 SGHRS, CDR2 YFSETQ. The CDR3 length is 15 residues. The CDR3: CASSPAGRSSEKLFF. For the CDR3, the DNA is TGCGCCAGCAGCCCCGCCGGCAGGTCAAGTGAAAAACTGTTTTTT.

This sequence joins TRBV11-3 and TRBJ1-4; no definite D call. V was clipped by 0 bases and J by 2 bases, with 4 bases between them. Germline V gives CDR1 SGHNT, CDR2 YENEEA. The CDR3 is 14 amino acids. The CDR3 here is CASSLEGTNEKLFF. In DNA, the CDR3 is TGTGCCAGCAGCTTAGAGGGTACTAATGAAAAACTGTTTTTT. The entire variable domain, with the rest obtained from reference TRBV11-3 and TRBJ1-4, is as follows: EAGVVQSPRYKIIEKKQPVAFWCNPISGHNTLYWYLQNLGQGPELLIRYENEEAVDDSQLPKDRFSAERLKGVDSTLKIQPAELGDSAVYLCASSLEGTNEKLFFGSGTQLSVL.

This sequence joins TRBV12-3 or TRBV12-4 and TRBJ2-1; D not resolved. This CDR3 spans 11 amino acids. V gave up 5 bases and J gave up 9 bases, with 8 bases separating them. The CDR3: CASSHSSEQFF. The DNA for the CDR3 is TGTGCCAGCAGTCACTCCAGTGAGCAGTTCTTC.

This rearrangement joins TRBV28 to TRBJ1-5; 8 positions agree with TRBD1. Germline trimming cut 3 bases from V and 6 bases from J; bases unmatched to any gene: 10. From germline, CDR1 is MDHEN and CDR2 SYDVKM. The CDR3 consists of 16 residues. DNA of the CDR3: TGTGCCAGCAGTTTTACCGGCAGGGGGCTTGGTCAGCCCCAGCATTTT. It is translated as CASSFTGRGLGQPQHF.

CDR3 amino acids: CASSRGTSGYNNEQFF. For the CDR3, the DNA is TGTGCCAGCAGCCGTGGGACTAGCGGGTATAACAATGAGCAGTTCTTC. This rearrangement joins TRBV7-2 to TRBJ2-1; the match to TRBD2 covers 12 bases. CDR3 length: 16 amino acids. The junction had 7 bases not matched to a gene; V was cut back by 5 bases and J by 5 bases. CDR1 SGHTA and CDR2 FQGNSA come from the germline V gene.

The chain recombines TRBV24-1 with TRBJ2-7, with 10 bases that match TRBD2. V was pared by 4 bases and J by 12 bases, with 5 bases of the junction left unmatched. The CDR3 is 12 amino acids. Germline V gives CDR1 KGHDR, CDR2 SFDVKD. The CDR3 sequence: CATSELAGRRYF. The DNA for the CDR3 is TGTGCCACCAGTGAACTAGCGGGGAGACGGTACTTC.

The table lists this clone with a few counts. This rearrangement joins TRBV19 to TRBJ2-5; 7 bases are a match to TRBD1. This CDR3 is 14 amino acids long. The V segment lost 1 base and the J segment 6 bases; nucleotides outside the gene matches: 5. Germline lookup yields CDR1 LNHDA and CDR2 SQIVND (reference sequence). CDR3 residues: CASSIGDRDKTQYF. CDR3 nucleotide sequence: TGTGCCAGTAGTATAGGCGACAGGGATAAGACCCAGTACTTC.

The chain joins TRBV15 to TRBJ2-7; D is uncertain. The germline gives CDR1 LNHNV, CDR2 YYDKDF (reference sequence). The CDR3 has 12 amino acids. V was cut by 4 bases and J by 6 bases, with 10 bases left in between. DNA of the CDR3: TGTGCCACCAGCATATCGTTCTCCGAGCAGTACTTC. Amino acids: CATSISFSEQYF.

This clone was counted only a few times. V and J are TRBV27 and TRBJ2-7, with D possibly called TRBD1 or TRBD2 (5 bases each). Germline V lookup: CDR1 MNHEY, CDR2 SMNVEV (reference sequence). Trimming took off 5 bases at V and 7 bases at J, with 12 bases between the two ends. The CDR3 is made up of 12 amino acids. DNA for the CDR3: TGTGCCAGCAGTCACCCGGGGCGGGAGCAGTACTTC. It codes for CASSHPGREQYF.

This chain connects TRBV6-6 to TRBJ1-3; D is uncertain. The CDR3 extends over 16 amino acids. The germline V gene encodes CDR1 MNHNY and CDR2 SVGAGI (reference sequence). V lost 7 bases, J lost 0 bases, and 16 bases lay in between. CDR3 DNA sequence: TGTGCCAGCAAACTCGTCGGCCGCGGCTCTGGAAACACCATATATTTT. This codes for CASKLVGRGSGNTIYF.

The sample holds a few counts of this clone. V usage is TRBV24-1 and J usage is TRBJ1-5, with D unresolved. In germline, CDR1 is KGHDR, CDR2 SFDVKD. Deletions cut 6 bases from V and 4 bases from J, with 6 bases between. The CDR3 spans 12 residues. The CDR3 region has the DNA TGTGCCACCAGTACACAGAATCAGCCCCAGCATTTT. As protein: CATSTQNQPQHF.

CDR3 protein: CASSLTRGPQHF. Here the CDR3 DNA reads TGTGCCAGCAGCTTGACCCGGGGACCCCAGCATTTT. J is TRBJ1-5 and V is TRBV5-6; D unresolved. The germline gives CDR1 SGHDT, CDR2 YYEEEE. V lost 1 base and J 10 bases, leaving 9 bases between the germline ends. This CDR3 comprises 12 residues.

V is TRBV27 and J is TRBJ2-3, with 7 bases lining up with TRBD2. The junction had 9 bases not matched to a gene; V was cut back by 7 bases and J by 5 bases. The CDR3 runs to 14 residues. Germline CDR1 MNHEY, CDR2 SMNVEV (reference sequence). The CDR3 is CASTLGRERDTQYF. CDR3 DNA sequence: TGTGCCAGCACCTTGGGGCGGGAGCGAGATACGCAGTATTTT.

J is TRBJ2-5 and V is TRBV5-1; 7 bases line up with TRBD2. V lost 4 bases to trimming and J lost 2 bases; unmatched junction nucleotides: 2. Germline V gives CDR1 SGHRS, CDR2 YFSETQ. The CDR3 is 13 residues long. The CDR3 coding sequence is TGCGCCAGCAGCAGGGACTATCAAGAGACCCAGTACTTC. It yields the protein CASSRDYQETQYF.

CDR3 nucleotides: TGTGCCAGCAGCTTGGTCGCATTCGACACCGGGGAGCTGTTTTTT. Translating it yields CASSLVAFDTGELFF. The chain has TRBV5-6 and TRBJ2-2; D unresolved. The length of the CDR3 is 15 residues. V lost 0 bases, J lost 3 bases, and 9 bases lay in between. Germline-derived CDR1 and CDR2 are SGHDT and YYEEEE.

The chain joins TRBV7-9 to TRBJ1-5; D is unclear. CDR3 length: 14 residues. CDR1 is SEHNR, CDR2 FQNEAQ, per germline (reference sequence). V lost 4 bases and J 2 bases, leaving 9 bases between the germline ends. In DNA, the CDR3 is TGTGCCAGCAGCTCAAGTTCGGGCAATCAGCCCCAGCATTTT. Translated, it gives CASSSSSGNQPQHF.

V is TRBV5-1 and J is TRBJ2-1, with 12 nucleotides matching TRBD2. The trim removed 3 bases at V and 7 bases at J, leaving 5 bases unmatched. The CDR3 length is 15 residues. From germline, CDR1 is SGHRS and CDR2 YFSETQ. The CDR3 loop is CASSSTSGSRNEQFF. In nucleotides, the CDR3 is TGCGCCAGCAGCTCGACTAGCGGGAGTCGTAATGAGCAGTTCTTC.